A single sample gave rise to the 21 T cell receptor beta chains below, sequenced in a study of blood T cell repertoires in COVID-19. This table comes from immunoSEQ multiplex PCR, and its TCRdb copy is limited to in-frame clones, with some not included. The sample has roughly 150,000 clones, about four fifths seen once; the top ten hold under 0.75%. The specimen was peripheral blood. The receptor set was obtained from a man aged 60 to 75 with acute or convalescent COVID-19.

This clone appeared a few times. The CDR3 DNA follows: TGTGCCAGCAGCGTAGACCCAGGGAAAGCTGGAAACACCATATATTTT. Its protein product is CASSVDPGKAGNTIYF. The rearrangement links TRBV9 to TRBJ1-3; perhaps TRBD1 as D (5 bases). Trimming took 0 bases from V and 2 from J, leaving 12 bases between them. This CDR3 contains 16 residues. Looked up from germline, CDR1 is SGDLS and CDR2 is YYNGEE.

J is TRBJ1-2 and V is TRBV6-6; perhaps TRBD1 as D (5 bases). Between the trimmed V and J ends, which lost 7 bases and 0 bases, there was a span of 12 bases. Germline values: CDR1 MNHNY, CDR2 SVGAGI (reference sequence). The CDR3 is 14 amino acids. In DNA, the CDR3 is TGTGCCAGCAAGATCCCAGGGACTAACTATGGCTACACCTTC. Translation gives CASKIPGTNYGYTF.

CDR3 bases: TGTGCCAGCAGCTTATACACCCGGGTCCTCTATGGCTACACCTTC. As protein: CASSLYTRVLYGYTF. J is TRBJ1-2 and V is TRBV5-6; no reliable D call. Germline-derived CDR1 and CDR2 are SGHDT and YYEEEE. Trimming left V 2 bases short and J 4 bases short, with 15 bases between. This CDR3 is built from 15 residues.

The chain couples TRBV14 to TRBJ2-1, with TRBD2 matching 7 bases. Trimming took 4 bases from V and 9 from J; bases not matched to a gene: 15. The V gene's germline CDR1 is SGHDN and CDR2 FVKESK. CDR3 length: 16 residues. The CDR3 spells CASSLRAAGVALEQFF. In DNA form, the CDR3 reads TGTGCCAGCAGCCTCCGAGCCGCGGGGGTCGCGCTTGAGCAGTTCTTC. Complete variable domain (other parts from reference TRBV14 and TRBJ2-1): EAGVTQFPSHSVIEKGQTVTLRCDPISGHDNLYWYRRVMGKEIKFLLHFVKESKQDESGMPNNRFLAERTGGTYSTLKVQPAELEDSGVYFCASSLRAAGVALEQFFGPGTRLTVL.

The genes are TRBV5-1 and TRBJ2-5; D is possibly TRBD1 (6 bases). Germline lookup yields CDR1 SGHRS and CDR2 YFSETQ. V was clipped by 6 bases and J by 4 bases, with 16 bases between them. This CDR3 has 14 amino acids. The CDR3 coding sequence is TGCGCCAGCAACCACAGGGATCCGCGAGAGACCCAGTACTTC. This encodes CASNHRDPRETQYF.

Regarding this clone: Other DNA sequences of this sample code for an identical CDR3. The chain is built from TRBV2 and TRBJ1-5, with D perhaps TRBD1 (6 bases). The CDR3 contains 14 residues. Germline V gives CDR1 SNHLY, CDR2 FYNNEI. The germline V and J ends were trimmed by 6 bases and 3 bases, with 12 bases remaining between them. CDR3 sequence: CASSLTGLNQPQHF. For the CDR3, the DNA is TGTGCCAGCAGCCTGACAGGACTCAATCAGCCCCAGCATTTT.

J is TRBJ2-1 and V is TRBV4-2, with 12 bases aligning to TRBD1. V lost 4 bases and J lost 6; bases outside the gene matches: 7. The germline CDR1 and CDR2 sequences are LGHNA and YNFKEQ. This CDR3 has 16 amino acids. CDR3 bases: TGTGCCAGCAGCCTAGGGGGACAGGGGGCCTTCAATGAGCAGTTCTTC. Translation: CASSLGGQGAFNEQFF.

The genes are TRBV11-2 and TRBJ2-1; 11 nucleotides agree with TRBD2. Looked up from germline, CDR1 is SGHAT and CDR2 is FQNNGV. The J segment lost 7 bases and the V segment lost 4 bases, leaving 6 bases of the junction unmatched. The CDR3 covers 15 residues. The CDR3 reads CASSSRLAGRNEQFF. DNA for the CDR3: TGTGCCAGCAGCTCCCGACTAGCGGGAAGGAATGAGCAGTTCTTC. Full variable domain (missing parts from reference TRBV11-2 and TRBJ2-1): EAGVAQSPRYKIIEKRQSVAFWCNPISGHATLYWYQQILGQGPKLLIQFQNNGVVDDSQLPKDRFSAERLKGVDSTLKIQPAKLEDSAVYLCASSSRLAGRNEQFFGPGTRLTVL.

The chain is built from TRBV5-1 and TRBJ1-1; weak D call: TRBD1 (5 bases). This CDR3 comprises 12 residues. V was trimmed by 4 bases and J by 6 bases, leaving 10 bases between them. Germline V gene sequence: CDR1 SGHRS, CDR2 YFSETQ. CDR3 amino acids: CASSGQGSEAFF. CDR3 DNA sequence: TGCGCCAGCAGCGGGCAGGGCTCTGAAGCTTTCTTT.

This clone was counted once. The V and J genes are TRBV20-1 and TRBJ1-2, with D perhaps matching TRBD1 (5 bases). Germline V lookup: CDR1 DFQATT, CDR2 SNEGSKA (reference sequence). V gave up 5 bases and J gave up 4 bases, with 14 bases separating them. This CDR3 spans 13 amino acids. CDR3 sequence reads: CSAGGRGGYGYTF. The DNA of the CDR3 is TGCAGTGCTGGTGGAAGGGGCGGCTATGGCTACACCTTC.

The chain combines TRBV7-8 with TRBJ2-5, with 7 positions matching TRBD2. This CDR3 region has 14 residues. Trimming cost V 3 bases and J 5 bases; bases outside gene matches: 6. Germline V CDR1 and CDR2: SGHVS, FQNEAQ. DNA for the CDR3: TGTGCCAGCAGCTTCAAGCGGGGATCGGAGACCCAGTACTTC. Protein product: CASSFKRGSETQYF.

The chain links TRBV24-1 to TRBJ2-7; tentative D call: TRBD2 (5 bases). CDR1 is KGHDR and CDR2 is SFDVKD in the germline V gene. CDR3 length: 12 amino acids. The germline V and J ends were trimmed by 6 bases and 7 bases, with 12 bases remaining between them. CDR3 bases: TGTGCCACCAGTCGGGATAGTGGGGAGCAGTACTTC. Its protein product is CATSRDSGEQYF.

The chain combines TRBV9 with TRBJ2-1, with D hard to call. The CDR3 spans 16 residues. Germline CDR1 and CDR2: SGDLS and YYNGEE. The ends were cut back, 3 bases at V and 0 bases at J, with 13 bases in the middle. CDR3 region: CASSAGSWSSYNEQFF. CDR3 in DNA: TGTGCCAGCAGCGCGGGTTCTTGGAGCTCCTACAATGAGCAGTTCTTC.

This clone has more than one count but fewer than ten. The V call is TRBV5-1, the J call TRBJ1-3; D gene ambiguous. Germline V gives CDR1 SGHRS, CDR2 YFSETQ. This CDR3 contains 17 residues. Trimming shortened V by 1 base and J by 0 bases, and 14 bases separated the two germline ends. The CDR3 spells CASSLRERSSSGNTIYF. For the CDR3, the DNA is TGCGCCAGCAGCTTGAGGGAGAGATCAAGCTCTGGAAACACCATATATTTT.

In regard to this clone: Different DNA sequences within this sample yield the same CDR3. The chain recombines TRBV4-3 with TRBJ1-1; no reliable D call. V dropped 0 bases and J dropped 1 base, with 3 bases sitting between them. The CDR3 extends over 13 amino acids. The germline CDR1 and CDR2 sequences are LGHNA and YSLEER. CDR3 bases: TGCGCCAGCAGCCAAGATCGGAACACTGAAGCTTTCTTT. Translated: CASSQDRNTEAFF.

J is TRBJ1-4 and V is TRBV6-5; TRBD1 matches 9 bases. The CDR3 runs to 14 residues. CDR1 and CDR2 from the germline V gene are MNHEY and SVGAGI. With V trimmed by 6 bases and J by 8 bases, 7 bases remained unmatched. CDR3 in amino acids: CASRGRTGEEKLFF. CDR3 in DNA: TGTGCCAGCAGGGGCCGGACAGGGGAAGAAAAACTGTTTTTT.

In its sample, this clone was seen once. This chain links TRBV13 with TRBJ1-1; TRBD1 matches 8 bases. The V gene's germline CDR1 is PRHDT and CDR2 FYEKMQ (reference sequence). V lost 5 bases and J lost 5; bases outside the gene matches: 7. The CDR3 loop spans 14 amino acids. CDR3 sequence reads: CASSLDRGRTEAFF. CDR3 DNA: TGTGCCAGCAGCCTCGACAGGGGTAGGACTGAAGCTTTCTTT.

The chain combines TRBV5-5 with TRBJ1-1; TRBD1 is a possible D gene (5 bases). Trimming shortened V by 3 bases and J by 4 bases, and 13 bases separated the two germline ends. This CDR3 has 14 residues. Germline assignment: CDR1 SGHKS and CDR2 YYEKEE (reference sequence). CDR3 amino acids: CASSSGGDSTEAFF. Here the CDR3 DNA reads TGTGCCAGCAGCTCGGGGGGTGACAGCACTGAAGCTTTCTTT.

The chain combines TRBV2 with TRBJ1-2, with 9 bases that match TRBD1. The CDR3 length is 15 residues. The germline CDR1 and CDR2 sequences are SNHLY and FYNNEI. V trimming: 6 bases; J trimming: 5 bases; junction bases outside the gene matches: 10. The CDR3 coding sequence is TGTGCCAGCAGCGCGGGACAGGGTAATATTTATGGCTACACCTTC. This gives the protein CASSAGQGNIYGYTF.

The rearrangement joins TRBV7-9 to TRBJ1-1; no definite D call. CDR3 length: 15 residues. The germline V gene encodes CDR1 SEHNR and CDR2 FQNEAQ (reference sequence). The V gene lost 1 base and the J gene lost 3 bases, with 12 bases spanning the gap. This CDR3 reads CASSLGALADTEAFF. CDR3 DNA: TGTGCCAGCAGCTTAGGAGCCCTTGCGGACACTGAAGCTTTCTTT. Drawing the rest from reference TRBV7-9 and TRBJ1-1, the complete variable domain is DTGVSQNPRHKITKRGQNVTFRCDPISEHNRLYWYRQTLGQGPEFLTYFQNEAQLEKSRLLSDRFSAERPKGSFSTLEIQRTEQGDSAMYLCASSLGALADTEAFFGQGTRLTVV.

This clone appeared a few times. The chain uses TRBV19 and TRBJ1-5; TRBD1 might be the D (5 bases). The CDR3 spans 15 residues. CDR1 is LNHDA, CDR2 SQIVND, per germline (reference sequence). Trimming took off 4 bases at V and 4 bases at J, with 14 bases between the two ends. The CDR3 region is CASSNGGGRNQPQHF. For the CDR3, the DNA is TGTGCCAGTAGTAACGGGGGAGGACGGAATCAGCCCCAGCATTTT.